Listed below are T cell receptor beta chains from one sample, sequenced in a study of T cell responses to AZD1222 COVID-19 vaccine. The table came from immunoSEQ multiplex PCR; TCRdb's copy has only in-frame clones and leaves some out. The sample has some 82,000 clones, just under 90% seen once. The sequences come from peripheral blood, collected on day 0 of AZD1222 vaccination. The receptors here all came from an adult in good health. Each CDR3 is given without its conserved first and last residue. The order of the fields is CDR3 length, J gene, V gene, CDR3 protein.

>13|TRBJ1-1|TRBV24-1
ATSDVNRGRTEAF
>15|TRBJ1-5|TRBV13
ASSLGGRGRGNQPQH
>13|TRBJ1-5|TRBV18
ASSDATGADQPQH
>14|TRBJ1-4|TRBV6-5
ASSYESVGGGEKLF
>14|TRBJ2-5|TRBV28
ATKYALDLVEETQY
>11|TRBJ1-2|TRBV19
ASSIAGNYGYT
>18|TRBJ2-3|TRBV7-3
ASSLTSPKLISSPTDTQY
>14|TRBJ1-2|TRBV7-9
ASTNRREVPNYGYT
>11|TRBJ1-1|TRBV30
AWTRGTPGKAF
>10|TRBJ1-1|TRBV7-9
ASSLVSTEAF
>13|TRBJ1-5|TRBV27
ASSLFAGMNQPQH
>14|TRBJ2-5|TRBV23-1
ASRRLAGGLQETQY
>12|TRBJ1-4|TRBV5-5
ASGRGLSNEKLF
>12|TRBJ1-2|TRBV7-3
ASSPGTGEKGYT
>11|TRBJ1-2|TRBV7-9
ASSFEWNYGYT
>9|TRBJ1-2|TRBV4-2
ASSQGYGYT
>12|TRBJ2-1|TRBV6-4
ASSRAGGQNEQF
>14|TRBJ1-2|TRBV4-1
ASSQVGTGEVGGYT
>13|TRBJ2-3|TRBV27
ASSRRGSLTDTQY
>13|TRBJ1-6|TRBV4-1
ASSQDRGGNSPLH
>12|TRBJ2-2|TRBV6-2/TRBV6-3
ASSFGLFGGELF
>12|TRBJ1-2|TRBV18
ASSPQGVGYGYT
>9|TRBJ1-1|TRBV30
AWNRGYQAF
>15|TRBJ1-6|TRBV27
ASSPWGRSGNNSPLH
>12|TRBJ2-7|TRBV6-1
ASSDKKGPYEQY